This T cell receptor (beta chain) was sequenced in a study of Ad26.COV2.S vaccination and SARS-CoV-2 variants. Profiling relied on immunoSEQ multiplex PCR, and the TCRdb table lists in-frame clones only, not all of them. Among about 350,000 clones listed, about 87% were seen once. Points on this clone: What it binds is unknown. One junction end does not reproduce the germline sequence, and a read error may be involved.

The germline CDR1 and CDR2 sequences are SSHAT and FNYEAQ (reference sequence). The CDR3 is 15 amino acids. Study results and limitations: Responses of T cells in total may have been underestimated by the TCR breadth and depth analyses.

Treatment described: 15 to 20 received Ad26.COV2.S at low or high dose, single or two shots; 5 received placebo; per-sample allocation not given. At day 63 after the first vaccine or placebo injection, samples were drawn. The clonotype was recovered from a person between 18 and 65 years old who received the Ad26.COV2.S COVID-19 vaccine or a placebo. The J gene is TRBJ2-2, the V gene TRBV7-7, with D perhaps TRBD1 (5 bases). The sequencing used peripheral blood, collected in a trial of Ad26.COV2.S vaccine versus placebo. DNA of the CDR3: TGTGCTAGCAGCTCAACCTCAGGGCGAACCGGGGAGCTGTTTTTT. Translation: CASSSTSGRTGELFF.